This entry lists 21 T cell receptor beta chains sequenced from one sample in a study of blood T cells in healthy people across ages (dated by TCRdb to 2013 to 2016). The library was produced with 5' RACE. Sequencing was carried out with an Illumina HiSeq 2500. A second PCR of roughly 7 to 11 cycles was performed with a sample-barcoded 5' primer and a J-beta primer mix. TCRdb took the public reads, trimmed them with fastp at Q25, ran MiXCR for clone calling and kept in-frame beta chains. CDR3 protein duplicates are merged, each entry listing the most common genes and DNA. A total of approximately 960,000 distinct CDR3 sequences appear in this sample, 25% to 30% of them only once. The ten largest account for about 10% of the sample. These data were likewise used in another study, on T cells of mothers and their children.

Sequencing input: blood. The receptors originated from a woman between 40 and 50 years old in good health.

The chain uses TRBV5-1 and TRBJ2-4; TRBD1 aligns across 10 bases. Germline CDR1 is SGHRS and CDR2 is YFSETQ. This CDR3 has 18 amino acids. The V and J ends lost 3 bases and 1 base, in that order; junction bases with no gene match: 10. CDR3 coding DNA: TGCGCCAGCAGCTCATTGACAGGGGGCGTGGAGGCCAAAAACATTCAGTACTTC. It yields the protein CASSSLTGGVEAKNIQYF.

This clonotype has only a few counts. The rearrangement joins TRBV24-1 to TRBJ2-3, with a possible D match to TRBD1 (6 bases). The CDR3 extends over 17 amino acids. Trimming pared 3 bases from V and 1 base from J, leaving 16 bases between. Germline V gene sequence: CDR1 KGHDR, CDR2 SFDVKD. The CDR3 DNA is TGTGCCACCAGTGATCCAACAGGGCGAGGGGGCACAGATACGCAGTATTTT. It encodes CATSDPTGRGGTDTQYF.

V and J are TRBV6-2 or TRBV6-3 and TRBJ1-5; the D is unclear. Trimming left V 3 bases short and J 0 bases short, with 9 bases between. The germline CDR1 and CDR2 sequences are MNHEY and SVGEGT. The CDR3 loop spans 15 amino acids. CDR3 bases: TGTGCCAGCAGTTATTCGGCTTATAGCAATCAGCCCCAGCATTTT. It is translated as CASSYSAYSNQPQHF.

This clonotype was counted ten times or more. CDR3 loop: CAISVGENYGYTF. The DNA of the CDR3 is TGTGCCATCAGTGTAGGGGAGAACTATGGCTACACCTTC. The chain couples TRBV10-3 to TRBJ1-2; maybe TRBD1 (5 bases). Germline V CDR1 and CDR2: ENHRY, SYGVKD. Trimming cost V 4 bases and J 2 bases, with 8 bases left between them. The CDR3 is 13 amino acids.

This clonotype was observed a few times. The genes are TRBV20-1 and TRBJ2-7; D gene ambiguous. V was trimmed by 6 bases and J by 7 bases, leaving 13 bases between them. The length of the CDR3 is 11 residues. Germline V CDR1 and CDR2: DFQATT, SNEGSKA (reference sequence). Here the CDR3 reads CSANSLWEQYF. CDR3 DNA sequence: TGCAGTGCAAATAGTCTTTGGGAGCAGTACTTC.

This clonotype was counted many times. This chain joins TRBV12-3 or TRBV12-4 and TRBJ1-2; TRBD1 might be the D (6 bases). The CDR3 covers 15 residues. Trimming took off 6 bases at V and 3 bases at J, with 17 bases between the two ends. The CDR3 region is CASSPSPRTDYGYTF. In nucleotides, the CDR3 is TGTGCCAGCAGCCCTTCGCCCCGGACAGACTATGGCTACACCTTC.

The genes are TRBV29-1 and TRBJ2-1, with D unclear. Trimming took 3 bases from V and 7 from J, leaving 7 bases between them. The CDR3 has 11 residues. The germline CDR1 and CDR2 sequences are SQVTM and ANQGSEA. In nucleotides, the CDR3 is TGCAGCGTTGAGTGGGTTAATGAGCAGTTCTTC. This sequence encodes CSVEWVNEQFF.

This chain connects TRBV7-2 to TRBJ2-1, with D possibly being TRBD2 (7 bases). The CDR3 loop spans 14 amino acids. V dropped 1 base and J dropped 12 bases, with 16 bases sitting between them. Germline-derived CDR1 and CDR2 are SGHTA and FQGNSA. This CDR3 is CASSLDGGAGGQFF. The CDR3 nucleotides are TGTGCCAGCAGCTTAGATGGGGGGGCAGGTGGGCAGTTCTTC.

This clonotype came up a few times. J is TRBJ1-1 and V is TRBV7-3; tentative D call: TRBD1 (5 bases). The CDR3 extends over 14 amino acids. Germline V gene sequence: CDR1 SGHTA, CDR2 FQGTGA. Trimming pared 3 bases from V and 3 bases from J, leaving 11 bases between. The CDR3 region has the DNA TGTGCCAGCAGCTTGTTCCAGGGTGACACTGAAGCTTTCTTT. As protein: CASSLFQGDTEAFF.

This clonotype has more than one count but fewer than ten. V usage is TRBV28 and J usage is TRBJ1-1, with D perhaps TRBD1 (5 bases). This CDR3 contains 14 residues. Trimming removed 7 bases at V and 5 bases at J, with 17 bases between. CDR1 MDHEN and CDR2 SYDVKM come from the germline V gene. This CDR3 is CASTARVWGTEAFF. The CDR3 nucleotides read TGTGCCAGCACCGCGAGAGTCTGGGGGACTGAAGCTTTCTTT.

The chain is built from TRBV5-1 and TRBJ1-1, with 8 bases aligning to TRBD1. Trimming cost V 4 bases and J 4 bases; bases outside gene matches: 12. The CDR3 loop spans 16 amino acids. Germline values: CDR1 SGHRS, CDR2 YFSETQ. CDR3 in DNA: TGCGCCAGCAGCCAAGCTGGACAGGGACTCGGCACTGAAGCTTTCTTT. Translating gives CASSQAGQGLGTEAFF.

This clonotype occurred many times. The chain carries TRBV27 and TRBJ2-7; D remains ambiguous. Germline V gene data show CDR1 as MNHEY and CDR2 as SMNVEV (reference sequence). V was clipped by 4 bases and J by 3 bases, with 13 bases between them. The CDR3 is made up of 14 amino acids. The CDR3 DNA follows: TGTGCCAGCAGTTATAGGCAGTCCCTCTACGAGCAGTACTTC. It codes for CASSYRQSLYEQYF.

Many counts were recorded for this clonotype. The gene calls are TRBV10-3 and TRBJ1-5, with 7 bases identical to TRBD1. The V segment lost 6 bases and the J segment 3 bases; nucleotides outside the gene matches: 11. The CDR3 is 16 amino acids. Germline loops: CDR1 ENHRY, CDR2 SYGVKD. CDR3: CAISESPQGTNQPQHF. The DNA for the CDR3 is TGTGCCATCAGCGAATCCCCACAGGGGACCAATCAGCCCCAGCATTTT.

This clonotype showed up just a few times. The CDR3 loop is CASSRGGTGGTEAFF. CDR3 nucleotides: TGTGCCAGCAGCCGTGGGGGGACAGGGGGCACTGAAGCTTTCTTT. This sequence joins TRBV7-3 and TRBJ1-1, with 11 bases fitting TRBD1. This CDR3 is built from 15 residues. Trimming at V came to 5 bases and at J to 4 bases, leaving 6 bases not matched to a gene. The germline gives CDR1 SGHTA, CDR2 FQGTGA. The full variable domain, its missing parts supplied by reference TRBV7-3 and TRBJ1-1, is GAGVSQTPSNKVTEKGKYVELRCDPISGHTALYWYRQSLGQGPEFLIYFQGTGAADDSGLPNDRFFAVRPEGSVSTLKIQRTERGDSAVYLCASSRGGTGGTEAFFGQGTRLTVV.

The genes are TRBV28 and TRBJ1-2; weak D call: TRBD1 (5 bases). Trimming shortened V by 5 bases and J by 2 bases, and 18 bases separated the two germline ends. CDR1 and CDR2 from the germline V gene are MDHEN and SYDVKM. The CDR3 spans 16 residues. CDR3 residues: CASSARGGRLNYGYTF. In DNA form, the CDR3 reads TGTGCCAGCAGTGCCCGGGGGGGAAGGTTAAACTATGGCTACACCTTC.

This clonotype was found many times. The genes are TRBV6-6 and TRBJ1-1, with a weak D call TRBD1 (6 bases). Trimming took off 5 bases at V and 11 bases at J, with 15 bases between the two ends. Germline lookup yields CDR1 MNHNY and CDR2 SVGAGI (reference sequence). This CDR3 spans 12 amino acids. The CDR3 DNA follows: TGTGCCAGCAGTCCAACCGGGACATGGGCTTTCTTT. This encodes CASSPTGTWAFF.

The chain combines TRBV3-1 with TRBJ1-2, with D unresolved. Deletions cut 0 bases from V and 6 bases from J, with 23 bases between. Per germline, CDR1 LGHDT and CDR2 YNNKEL (reference sequence). This CDR3 is built from 18 residues. The CDR3 loop reads CASSQEVPWAGPGDGYTF. DNA for the CDR3: TGTGCCAGCAGCCAAGAAGTTCCCTGGGCAGGTCCGGGCGATGGCTACACCTTC.

This clonotype was seen a handful of times. The rearrangement joins TRBV9 to TRBJ1-6; D not resolved. CDR3 length equals 15 residues. Trimming cost V 0 bases and J 8 bases, with 12 bases left between them. Germline loops: CDR1 SGDLS, CDR2 YYNGEE. This chain's CDR3 is CASSVAGPGDSPLHF. In nucleotides, the CDR3 is TGTGCCAGCAGCGTAGCTGGACCTGGGGATTCACCCCTCCACTTT.

This clonotype was found a few times. The V gene is TRBV28, the J gene TRBJ1-2, with 7 positions matching TRBD1. Germline CDR1 MDHEN, CDR2 SYDVKM. V lost 6 bases and J lost 5; bases outside the gene matches: 12. The CDR3 is made up of 15 amino acids. The CDR3 coding sequence is TGTGCCAGCAGGGTAGGGGGCGAAGGTTGGTATGGCTACACCTTC. As protein: CASRVGGEGWYGYTF.

The chain couples TRBV25-1 to TRBJ1-1; no definite D call. The CDR3 contains 12 residues. With 8 bases removed from V and 11 bases from J, the gap between germline ends came to 18 bases. CDR1 and CDR2 (germline): MGHDK, SYGVNS. The CDR3 bases are TGTGCCAGCGGGAGAGGGTATAATACGGCTTTCTTT. Amino acid sequence: CASGRGYNTAFF.

Details on this clonotype: The junction differs from germline at one of its ends, possibly a read error. V gene TRBV11-2 combines with J gene TRBJ2-3; 7 bases align to TRBD1. In germline, CDR1 is SGHAT, CDR2 FQNNGV. The CDR3 runs to 16 residues. The CDR3 is CASSIEGAASTDTQYF. The CDR3, as DNA: TGTGCCAGCAGCATAGAGGGGGCCGCTAGCACAGATACGCAGTATTTT.